This TCR beta chain came from a study of beta chain features in type 1 diabetes. Study results and limitations: Insertions at VDJ junctions were less frequent in type 1 diabetes patients. These patients also deleted more nucleotides at the same junctions. Across patients, naive, central memory and Treg TCRB repertoires exhibited apparently greater similarity than was observed across healthy donors. PCR may have favored shorter templates equally in patients and controls. Shortening that was moderate but significant affected the TCRB CDR3s of Type 1 diabetes patients in all four CD4+ subsets. Whether TCRB rearrangement is influenced by HLA type went unresolved here.

TCRB transcripts that were expressed got sequenced, as all of the isolated RNA had been reverse transcribed. Data came from immunoSEQ multiplex PCR; TCRdb stores just in-frame clones and leaves some out. The repertoire has roughly 340,000 clones, 10% to 15% of them found once; the top ten carry about 0.01%. Turning to this clone: Its antigen is still unknown.

The CDR3 is made up of 14 amino acids. In germline, CDR1 is SGHNT, CDR2 YENEEA. Trimming left V 4 bases short and J 6 bases short, with 13 bases between. The chain recombines TRBV11-3 with TRBJ2-1; the D gene is possibly TRBD1 (5 bases). The receptor was derived from a woman in her late teens or twenties with type 1 diabetes. Sequencing was performed on naive CD4+ T cells from blood. In DNA form, the CDR3 reads TGTGCCAGCAGCTCACAAGCTAGGGGCAATGAGCAGTTCTTC. Protein: CASSSQARGNEQFF.